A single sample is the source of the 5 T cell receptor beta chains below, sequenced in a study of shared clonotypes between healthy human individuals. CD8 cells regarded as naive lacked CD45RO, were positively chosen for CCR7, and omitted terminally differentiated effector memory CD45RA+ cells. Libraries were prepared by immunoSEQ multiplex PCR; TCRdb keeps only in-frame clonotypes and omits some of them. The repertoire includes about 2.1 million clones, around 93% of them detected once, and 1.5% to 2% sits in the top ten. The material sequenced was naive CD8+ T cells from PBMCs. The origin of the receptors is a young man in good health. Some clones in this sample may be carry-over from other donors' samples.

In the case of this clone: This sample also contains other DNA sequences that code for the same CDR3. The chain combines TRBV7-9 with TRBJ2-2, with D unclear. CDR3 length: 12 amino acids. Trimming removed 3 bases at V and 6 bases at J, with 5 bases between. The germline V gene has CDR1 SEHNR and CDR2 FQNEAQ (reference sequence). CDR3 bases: TGTGCCAGCAGCTTTGGGCCCGGGGAGCTGTTTTTT. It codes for CASSFGPGELFF.

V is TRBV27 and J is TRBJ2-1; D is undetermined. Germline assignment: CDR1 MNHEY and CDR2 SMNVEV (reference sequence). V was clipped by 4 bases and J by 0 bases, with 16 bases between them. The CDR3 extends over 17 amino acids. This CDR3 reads CASSYLPGQLSYNEQFF. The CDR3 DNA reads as TGTGCCAGCAGTTATCTCCCAGGCCAACTCTCCTACAATGAGCAGTTCTTC.

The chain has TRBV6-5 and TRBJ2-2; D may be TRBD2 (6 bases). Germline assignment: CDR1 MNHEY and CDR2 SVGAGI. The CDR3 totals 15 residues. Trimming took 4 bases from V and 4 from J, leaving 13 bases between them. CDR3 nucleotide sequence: TGTGCCAGCAGTTCGAGTAGCGGAAGCACCGGGGAGCTGTTTTTT. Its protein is CASSSSSGSTGELFF.

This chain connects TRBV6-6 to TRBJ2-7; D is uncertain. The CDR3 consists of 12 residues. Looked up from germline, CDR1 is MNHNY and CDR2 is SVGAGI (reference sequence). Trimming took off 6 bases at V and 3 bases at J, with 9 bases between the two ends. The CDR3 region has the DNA TGTGCCAGCAGCCATGACCACTACGAGCAGTACTTC. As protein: CASSHDHYEQYF.

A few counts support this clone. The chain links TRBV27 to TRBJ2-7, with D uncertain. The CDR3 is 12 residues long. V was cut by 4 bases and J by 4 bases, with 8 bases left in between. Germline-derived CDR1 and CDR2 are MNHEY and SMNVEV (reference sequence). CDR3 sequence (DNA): TGTGCCAGCAGTTCCGACATGTACGAGCAGTACTTC. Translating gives CASSSDMYEQYF.